A selection of T cell receptor beta chains follows, all from one sample in a study of T cell changes during pregnancy in multiple sclerosis. TCRdb keeps only in-frame clones here, not all; method: immunoSEQ multiplex PCR. The sample has around 60,000 clones; 80% to 95% are singletons. This specimen consisted of CD4+ T cells from peripheral blood mononuclear cells, obtained before pregnancy. These receptors all stem from a female donor with multiple sclerosis, enrolled in a pregnancy study. Both conserved end residues are part of each CDR3. A row's size may be missing; if present it is once, few, many or a size class.

V | size | CDR3
TRBV7-2 | . | CASSSSGRSYNEQFF
TRBV27 | once | CASSSSTPPSAYQETQYF
TRBV5-1 | . | CASSLDSYTQYF
TRBV29-1 | . | CSVGEGVSTDTQYF
TRBV18 | . | CASSPERMSYNEQFF
TRBV18 | . | CASSSTADYGYTF
TRBV7-2 | . | CASSLVNSNQPQHF
TRBV6-5 | . | CASRTGGSSYEQYF
TRBV10-3 | . | CASRTGLNTIYF
TRBV9 | once | CASSVVGWGSGDLSYNEQFF
TRBV4-2 | . | CASSPRLNTGELFF
TRBV11-2 | . | CASSLSPGNSNQPQHF
TRBV18 | . | CASSPLRQGDTQYF
TRBV19 | . | CASSIGVAAGQPQHF
TRBV5-4 | . | CASSLDGAGGFYEQYF
TRBV19 | once | CATLDRGRRDEQFF
TRBV5-5 | . | CASSRGSLSTDTQYF
TRBV10-3 | once | CAISESGGAGEQYF
TRBV19 | . | CATKSYGTEETQYF
TRBV11-3 | . | CASSLEIAGGGEQFF
TRBV5-4 | . | CASSFGGGSYNSPLHF
TRBV4-3 | . | CASSQEHVPDRERNTIYF
TRBV19 | . | CASSPGLVGEQFF
TRBV28 | once | CASSSHLPNEQFF
TRBV6-5 | once | CASSSPDTQYF
TRBV9 | . | CASSVGQDSYNEQFF
TRBV4-2 | . | CASSTRTGANTEAFF
TRBV15 | . | CATSRVGVDKAFF
TRBV9 | . | CASSVGLSSYEQYF
TRBV7-2 | once | CASSIQTGLGTYEQYF
TRBV7-9 | . | CASGQGPATNEKLFF
TRBV4-3 | . | CASSRTGSGANVLTF
TRBV5-6 | once | CASSLPTGNTEAFF
TRBV7-2 | once | CASSSRDFTYEQYF
TRBV11-2 | . | CASSLDLTLAPSSYNEQFF
TRBV6-1 | . | CASKTAMNTEAFF
TRBV7-2 | . | CASSSPAGGPYEQYF
TRBV25-1 | . | CASSEGGRSPRGGYTF
TRBV5-8 | . | CASSPSQYQETQYF
TRBV10-2 | . | CASSESGQGAFISPQHF
TRBV11-1 | . | CASSLIEVGELFF
TRBV29-1 | . | CSVEDRGLEKLFF
TRBV19 | . | CASSIKGLAGVTGELFF
TRBV27 | . | CASSFRGQNGYTF
TRBV27 | . | CASSFPRQGVAGELFF